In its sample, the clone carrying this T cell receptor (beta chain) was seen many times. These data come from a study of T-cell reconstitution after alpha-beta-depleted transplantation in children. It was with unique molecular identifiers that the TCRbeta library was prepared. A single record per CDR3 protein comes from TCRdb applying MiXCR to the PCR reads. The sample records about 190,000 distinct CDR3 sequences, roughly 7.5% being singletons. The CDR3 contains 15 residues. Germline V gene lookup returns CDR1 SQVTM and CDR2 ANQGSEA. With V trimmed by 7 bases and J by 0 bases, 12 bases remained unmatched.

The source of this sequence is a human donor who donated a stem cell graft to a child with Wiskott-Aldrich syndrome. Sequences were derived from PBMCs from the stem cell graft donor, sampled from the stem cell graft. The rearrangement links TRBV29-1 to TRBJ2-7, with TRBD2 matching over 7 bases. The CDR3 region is CSAFLAAERSYEQYF. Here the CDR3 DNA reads TGCAGCGCCTTTCTAGCGGCGGAGCGCTCCTACGAGCAGTACTTC.